The clone carrying this TCR beta chain was found a few times. There were TCR beta CDR3 regions amplified from RNA transcripts. With the HTBI primer set, the TCR CDR3 went through a first round of RT-PCR. TCRdb re-called the multiplex PCR reads with MiXCR, one entry per CDR3 protein. The data contain about 420,000 distinct CDR3 sequences, more than 15% of them singletons. The entry originates in a study of T cells in Graves' hyperthyroidism and ophthalmopathy. Material for sequencing was blood. The source of this sequence is a woman between 18 and 29 years old with Graves' hyperthyroidism.

CDR3 in amino acids: CSAFQVENIQYF. As DNA, the CDR3 is TGCAGTGCGTTCCAGGTCGAAAACATTCAGTACTTC. This chain joins TRBV20-1 and TRBJ2-4; D unresolved. In germline, CDR1 is DFQATT, CDR2 SNEGSKA (reference sequence). Trimming removed 6 bases from V and 5 bases from J, with 11 bases in between. The CDR3 is made up of 12 amino acids.